Below are 5 T cell receptor beta chains sequenced from a single sample in a study of blood T cell repertoires in COVID-19. The protocol was immunoSEQ multiplex PCR, while the TCRdb copy is restricted to in-frame clones and leaves out a portion. Of about 160,000 clones in the sample, about 81% were seen once. Sequenced input: peripheral blood. These receptors came from a human donor in a cohort sampled during active COVID-19.

V and J are TRBV4-3 and TRBJ2-5, with D possibly TRBD2 on 6 matching bases. Germline V gene lookup returns CDR1 LGHNA and CDR2 YSLEER. V gave up 2 bases and J gave up 5 bases, with 15 bases separating them. This CDR3 contains 15 residues. CDR3 amino acids: CASSQSYLSGETQYF. CDR3 in DNA: TGCGCCAGCAGCCAAAGTTATCTAAGCGGGGAGACCCAGTACTTC.

This chain joins TRBV2 and TRBJ1-1, with 7 bases that match TRBD1. Per germline, CDR1 SNHLY and CDR2 FYNNEI. V dropped 4 bases and J dropped 6; count of bases not matched to a gene: 2. The CDR3 sequence is 12 residues long. CDR3 sequence: CASSAGQPEAFF. CDR3 nucleotide sequence: TGTGCCAGCAGTGCGGGACAGCCTGAAGCTTTCTTT.

The sample holds a few counts of this clone. The chain is built from TRBV5-1 and TRBJ2-7, with TRBD1 matching over 9 bases. CDR1 SGHRS and CDR2 YFSETQ come from the germline V gene. Unmatched junction bases numbered 10, after V lost 4 bases and J lost 5 bases. CDR3 length: 15 residues. In nucleotides, the CDR3 is TGCGCCAGCAGCCTAACAGGGGGCTCGGGGGACGAGCAGTACTTC. Its protein product is CASSLTGGSGDEQYF. Complete variable domain (other parts from reference TRBV5-1 and TRBJ2-7): KAGVTQTPRYLIKTRGQQVTLSCSPISGHRSVSWYQQTPGQGLQFLFEYFSETQRNKGNFPGRFSGRQFSNSRSEMNVSTLELGDSALYLCASSLTGGSGDEQYFGPGTRLTVT.

The rearrangement links TRBV7-8 to TRBJ2-2; D unclear. The germline gives CDR1 SGHVS, CDR2 FQNEAQ. V dropped 1 base and J dropped 0 bases, with 6 bases sitting between them. The CDR3 is 15 amino acids. CDR3 nucleotides: TGTGCCAGCAGCTTAGTACGGTCGAACACCGGGGAGCTGTTTTTT. It translates to CASSLVRSNTGELFF.

V and J are TRBV27 and TRBJ2-7, with D uncertain. The CDR3 loop spans 14 amino acids. Looked up from germline, CDR1 is MNHEY and CDR2 is SMNVEV (reference sequence). V shed 3 bases and J shed 0 bases, with 9 bases lying between them. The CDR3 protein is CASSLTRSSYEQYF. CDR3 bases: TGTGCCAGCAGTTTGACTCGAAGCTCCTACGAGCAGTACTTC.